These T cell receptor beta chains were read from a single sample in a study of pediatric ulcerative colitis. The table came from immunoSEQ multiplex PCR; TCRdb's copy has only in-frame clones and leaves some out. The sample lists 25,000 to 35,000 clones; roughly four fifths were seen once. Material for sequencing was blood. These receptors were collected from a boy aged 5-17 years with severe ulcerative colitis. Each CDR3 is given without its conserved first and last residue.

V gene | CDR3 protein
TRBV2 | ASRTGTGFSRLGANVLT
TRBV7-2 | ASRPQGMQF
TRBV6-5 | ASSYGTGAGTEAF
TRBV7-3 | ASSPGLTGNTEAF
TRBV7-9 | ASSPTLGNEKLF
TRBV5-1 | ASSPGLALTGELF
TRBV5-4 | ASSVTRATQY
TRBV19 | ASSLYSVGNQPQH
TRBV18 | ASSPRGSATGELF
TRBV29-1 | SVVTGLSNQPQH
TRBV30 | AWKRWEYGTDTQY
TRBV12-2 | ASRRSGQPQH
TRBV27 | ASRGVGATYEQY
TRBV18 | ASSPLTSGGISETQY
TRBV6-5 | ASSYVRGEWQY
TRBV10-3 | AIPKQEGDYGYT
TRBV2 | ASSWASGGATDTQY
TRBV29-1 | SIDRVQSTDTQY
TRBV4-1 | ASSQELQGNYGYT
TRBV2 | ASSGVFEHNEKLF
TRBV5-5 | ASSFLPGLAYYEQY
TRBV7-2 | ASSRTDTTGELF
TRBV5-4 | ASRPELAGLSYNEQF
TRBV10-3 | AIGLRGGFTGLPDTQY
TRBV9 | ASSPPGRRYEQY
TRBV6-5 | ASSYSALGAYEQY
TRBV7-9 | ASSLAAGPGELF
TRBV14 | ASSQLAGGRHNEQF
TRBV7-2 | ASGFTNSPLH
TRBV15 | ATSREFVGGGTYEQY
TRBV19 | ASSSRRTDTQY
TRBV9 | ASSVTSGRETQY
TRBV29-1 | SVDRLALEQF
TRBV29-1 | SVAGLVSGNTIY
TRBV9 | ASSVGRQSNEKLF
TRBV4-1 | ASSPGLLVMNTEAF
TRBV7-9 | ASSRMGDTQY
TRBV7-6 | ASSPDGTPPPYEQY
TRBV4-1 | ASSQPPRGGTYNEQF
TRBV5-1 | ASSLPGAYEQY
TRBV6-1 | ASSGGGTEAF
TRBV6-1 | ASSENLVQPQH
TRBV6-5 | ASNTPGQGGAF
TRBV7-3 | ASSLTAGDQETQY
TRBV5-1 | ASSLDSLYEQY
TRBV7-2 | ASSSEVLNEQY
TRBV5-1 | ASSTSGGPRVENTQY
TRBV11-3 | ASSPARGFSYNEQF